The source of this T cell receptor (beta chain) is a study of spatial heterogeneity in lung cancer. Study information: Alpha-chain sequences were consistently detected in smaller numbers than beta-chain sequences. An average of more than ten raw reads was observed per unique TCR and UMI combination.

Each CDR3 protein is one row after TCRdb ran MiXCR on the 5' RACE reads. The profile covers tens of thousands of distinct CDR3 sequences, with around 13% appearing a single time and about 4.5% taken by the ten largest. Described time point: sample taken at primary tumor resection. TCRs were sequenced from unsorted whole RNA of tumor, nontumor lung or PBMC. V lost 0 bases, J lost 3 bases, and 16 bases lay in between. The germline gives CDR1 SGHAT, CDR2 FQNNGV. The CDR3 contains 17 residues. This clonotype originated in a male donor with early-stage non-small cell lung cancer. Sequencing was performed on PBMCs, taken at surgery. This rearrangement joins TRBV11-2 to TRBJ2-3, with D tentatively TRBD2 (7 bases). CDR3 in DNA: TGTGCCAGCAGCTTAGATCCCCGGGGGGCCGCAACAGATACGCAGTATTTT. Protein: CASSLDPRGAATDTQYF.